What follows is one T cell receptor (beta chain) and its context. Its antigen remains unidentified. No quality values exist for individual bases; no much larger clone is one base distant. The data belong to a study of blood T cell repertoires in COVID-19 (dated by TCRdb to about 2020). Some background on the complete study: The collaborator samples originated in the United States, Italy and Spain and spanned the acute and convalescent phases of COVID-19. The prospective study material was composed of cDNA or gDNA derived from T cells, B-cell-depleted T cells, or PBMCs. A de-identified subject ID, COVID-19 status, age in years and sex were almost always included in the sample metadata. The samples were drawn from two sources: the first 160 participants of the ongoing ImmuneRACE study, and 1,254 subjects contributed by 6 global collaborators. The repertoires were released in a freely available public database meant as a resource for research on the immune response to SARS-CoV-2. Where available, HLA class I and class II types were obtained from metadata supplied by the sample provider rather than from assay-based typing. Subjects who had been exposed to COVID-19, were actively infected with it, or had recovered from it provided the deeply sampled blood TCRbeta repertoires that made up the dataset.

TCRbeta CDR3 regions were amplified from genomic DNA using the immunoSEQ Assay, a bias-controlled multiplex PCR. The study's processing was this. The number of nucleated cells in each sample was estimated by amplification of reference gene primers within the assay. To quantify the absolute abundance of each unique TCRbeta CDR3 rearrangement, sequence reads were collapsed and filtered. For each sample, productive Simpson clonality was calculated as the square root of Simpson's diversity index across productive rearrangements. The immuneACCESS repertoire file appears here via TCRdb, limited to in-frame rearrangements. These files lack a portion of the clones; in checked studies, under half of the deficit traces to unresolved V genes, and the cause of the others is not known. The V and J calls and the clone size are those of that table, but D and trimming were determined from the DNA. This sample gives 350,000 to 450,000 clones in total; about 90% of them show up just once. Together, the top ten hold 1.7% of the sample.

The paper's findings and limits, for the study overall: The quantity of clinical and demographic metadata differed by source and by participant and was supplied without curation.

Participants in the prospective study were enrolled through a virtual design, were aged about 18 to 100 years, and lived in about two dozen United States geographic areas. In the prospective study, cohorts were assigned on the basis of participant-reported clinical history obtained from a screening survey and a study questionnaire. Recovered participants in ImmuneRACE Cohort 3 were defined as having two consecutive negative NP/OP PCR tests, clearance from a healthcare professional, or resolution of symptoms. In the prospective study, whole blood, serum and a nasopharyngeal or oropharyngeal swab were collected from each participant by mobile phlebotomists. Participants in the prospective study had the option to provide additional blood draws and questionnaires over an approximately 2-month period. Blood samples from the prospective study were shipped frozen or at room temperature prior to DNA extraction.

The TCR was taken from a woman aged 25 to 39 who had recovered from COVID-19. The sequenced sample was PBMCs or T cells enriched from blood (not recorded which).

The encoded CDR3 is CASSRTGIRFGNEQFF. DNA sequence: TGTGCCAGCAGCCGGACAGGGATTAGATTCGGCAATGAGCAGTTCTTC. The sequence links TRBV6-4 to TRBJ2-1, and 8 bases in between align with TRBD1. The germline V and J ends show losses of 6 bases and 6 bases respectively, and no gene match explains 13 bases of the junction. The CDR3 holds 16 amino acids from the cysteine to the phenylalanine. The kept DNA is CDR3 alone, 48 bases in frame from the first base. From a lookup of the germline V gene, CDR1 and CDR2 are MRHNA and SNTAGT.